This T cell receptor beta chain was recovered during a study of cytomegalovirus exposure and HLA in healthy donors (dated by TCRdb to 2016 to 2017). The study in broad terms: An earlier analysis of several hundred of the donors reported about 250 Gb of sequence data and around 120 million unique TCR beta sequences from approximately 180 million T cells. Several DR-DQ haplotypes were handled as single units for association and clustering, since linkage in the cohort was strong. Every repertoire in the discovery cohort had been generated on one and the same sequencing platform. An early release covering approximately 600 HLA-typed donors comprised about 310 gigabases of sequencing data and approximately 85 million unique TCR sequences. To predict cytomegalovirus infection status, the study brought together high-throughput TCR immunosequencing, statistical association of individual TCRs with disease status, and machine learning. In a later analysis, previously published TCR beta repertoires from hundreds of donors were re-analyzed and high-resolution HLA genotyping was added so that TCR occurrence patterns could be studied. The study profiled the T cell repertoires of approximately 700 subjects by immunosequencing and related them to cytomegalovirus serostatus. The number of typed donors differed by locus: roughly 620-640 for A, B, C, DRB1 and DQB1; 522 for DQA1; 606 for DPA1; and around 450 for DPB1. To decide whether each TCR beta V gene segment behaved as functional or pseudogenic, an earlier analysis of some 540 of the donors relied on high-throughput TCR beta sequencing. Genome-wide SNP genotypes for about three fifths of the 666 donors were used in a later genetic analysis, which treated that subset as a discovery cohort. Rather than using new phenotypic data, the later analysis identified candidate immune exposures from TCR beta sequences and from how often those sequences occurred across donors. Among roughly 400 genotyped donors of the cohort, an average of roughly 230,000 unique TCR beta nucleotide sequences was sequenced per donor, of which roughly 18% were non-productive. Class I and class II HLA loci were covered by the typing at four-digit resolution. Of the 300 to 450 genotyped donors, around 81% fell in the genetic ancestry cluster associated with self-reported Caucasian donors. Donor age, sex, ethnicity and CMV serostatus were compiled alongside the repertoire data. In addition to the first cohort of several hundred subjects, a separate validation cohort of approximately 120 different subjects was used. The aim of the study was to test whether cataloging public T cell receptors could identify signatures of past pathogen exposure. General findings and caveats noted by the study authors: According to a later analysis, TCR association rates differed among HLA loci, with DRB1 alleles showing the most associated TCRs and HLA-C alleles showing the fewest. The earlier analysis of some 560 of the donors excluded 15 to 20 rarely observed V segments, including chromosome 9 orphons, because counts were too low. Compared with equally common non-associated chains, HLA-associated TCR beta chains in a later analysis were more clonally expanded and had lower generation probabilities. A later analysis associated about 16,000 TCR beta sequences with specific HLA alleles at a false discovery rate of 0.05. Compared with the approximately 600-donor mean, donors in an Asian-associated ancestry cluster had fewer N-insertions in productive TCRs, according to a later genetic analysis. Strong co-occurrence of HLA alleles, especially DR and DQ, made assigning TCR associations to individual alleles difficult. Across donors, most TCR sequences were observed very rarely, whereas some public TCRs were present in many individuals. In a later genetic analysis, a missense DCLRE1C variant was associated with V-gene and J-gene trimming of TCR beta chains, and the association was replicated in an independent cohort. HLA typing was unavailable for some donors at each locus, so association tests used only the typed subset. According to the authors, the approach could potentially be generalized to other disease states and immunological phenotypes. The 87-base-pair reads could not distinguish some IMGT-functional V segments, including TRBV6-2 and TRBV6-3, so those segments were excluded. The classifier was reported to diagnose cytomegalovirus status with high specificity and sensitivity in both the original and validation cohorts. A total of fewer than 200 TCR beta chains were listed by the study as associated with cytomegalovirus. Linkage disequilibrium might explain the correlated functional status among segregating V segments, but an unknown experimental factor could not be excluded. Roughly uniform sequencing depth across donors was assumed in presence/absence analyses, although this assumption may not hold. In an earlier analysis of 587 of the donors, most TCR beta V segments were observed in productive rearrangements about 90% or about 30% of the time, broadly matching IMGT annotations. In this cohort, only TCR beta chains were sequenced, and detectable features were limited by the absence of alpha or paired-chain data. A further reported finding was that TCR beta sequences accurately predicted the HLA-A and HLA-B alleles for most subjects in the first cohort. A later analysis found that most CMV-associated TCR beta chains appeared HLA-restricted, with HLA associations seemingly driven largely by CMV exposure. In a later analysis, several top co-occurrence clusters were reported to appear linked to parvovirus B19, influenza, CMV and Epstein-Barr virus. For the cohort, immune exposure information was limited to CMV serostatus. In vitro tests confirmed that a few of the cytomegalovirus-associated TCR beta chains recognize cytomegalovirus antigens. A cluster of highly shared sequence variants was judged likely to be a technical artifact of the sequencing pipeline.

In the germline V gene, CDR1 corresponds to SGHVS and CDR2 to FQNEAQ. There are 15 amino acids in the CDR3, from cysteine to phenylalanine inclusive. CDR3 DNA only is kept here, 45 bases in frame from base 1. At the junction V is shortened by 1 base and J by 7 bases, with 11 bases in between. In regard to this clone: The specificity of this receptor is unknown. It has no much larger one-base neighbor in the sample; base qualities were not kept.

Libraries were made using the immunoSEQ multiplex PCR assay. For the multiplex PCR, a mixture combining 60 forward primers for TCR Vbeta segments and 13 reverse primers for TCR Jbeta segments was used. A multiplex PCR assay on genomic DNA amplified the CDR3 region of rearranged TCR beta genes. On the Illumina HiSeq System, the amplified TCR beta libraries were sequenced as 87-base-pair reads. On the study's bioinformatics: A later analysis tallied approximately 87 million unique TCR beta chains across the 666 repertoires, and about 10 million of those chains were shared by two or more donors. Raw reads were error-corrected and collapsed into unique sequences with a nearest-neighbor algorithm that merged closely related sequences to remove PCR and sequencing errors. CDR3 sequences were aligned to IMGT reference sequences to assign V, D and J gene segments. Each retained sequence needed at least a six-nucleotide match to both a V gene segment and a J gene segment. Rearrangements were classified as productive when the CDR3 lacked stop codons and remained in frame with V and J, and all other rearrangements were classified as non-productive. CDR3 was defined according to IMGT convention as the region running from the second conserved V-encoded cysteine to the conserved J-encoded phenylalanine. Sequences without an unambiguous match to a single V gene segment were excluded from the earlier analysis of 587 of the donors. An earlier analysis of 500 to 700 of the donors classified V segments as functional when productive rearrangements were above 56.7% and as segregating when the standard deviation between donors was above 5%. A statistical classification framework was built for diagnosing cytomegalovirus status from the catalog of TCR beta chain sequences. V and J gene assignment, in a later analysis, came from comparing TCR nucleotide sequences with IMGT/GENE-DB human TR gene sequences. In a later analysis, CDR3 sequences and most-parsimonious VDJ recombination scenarios were assigned using the TCRdist pipeline. In a later analysis, each TCR beta chain was defined by its CDR3 amino acid sequence together with its V-gene family, and reads without a unique V-gene family were excluded. As a way to deal with suspected cross-contamination and a sequencing artifact, a later analysis dropped hundreds of nucleotide sequences that were highly shared and had low generation probability. For each public chain, a later analysis derived a clonal expansion index from normalized ranks of inferred template counts within each repertoire. In a later analysis, generation probabilities were computed using a VDJ recombination model fitted to out-of-frame rearrangements, and the results were checked against IGoR. Hypergeometric tests were used in a later analysis to score TCR-TCR, TCR-HLA and TCR-CMV co-occurrence, with a repertoire-size bias correction applied to the TCR pairs. A later analysis estimated false discovery rates by permuting HLA or CMV assignments 20 times. A later analysis grouped co-occurring TCRs with DBSCAN, adding TCRdist sequence similarity when clustering within HLA-allele-positive subsets. Repertoires with fewer than 30,000 or more than 120,000 public chains were left out of co-occurrence clustering, as were five repertoires with anomalous nucleotide sharing. TCRdb mirrors the immuneACCESS table, restricted to in-frame sequences. Some clones are absent from its copies; in checked studies, under half trace to an unresolved V gene, and the reason for the others is unknown. V and J calls plus clone size are reproduced from that table; the DNA served to infer D and trimming. Present in this sample are roughly 97,000 clones, over 9.5% of which were seen just once. The ten top clones hold more than 5% of the sample.

In total, approximately 700 healthy bone marrow donors made up the cohort. At the time of sampling, every cohort member was nominally healthy, though immune exposures that went unrecorded were likely present. The donor tested CMV seropositive, placing the donor among the 289 seropositive members of the cohort. A peripheral blood sample was collected from each donor, and TCR beta sequencing was performed on peripheral blood mononuclear cells. Genomic DNA was extracted from the blood cell samples with the Qiagen DNeasy Blood Extraction Kit. In this chain, TRBV7-8 is recombined with TRBJ1-6, with no confidently assigned D gene. The TCR was taken from a man between 40 and 49 years old in good health and CMV-seropositive. The specimen sequenced was PBMCs. The nucleotides read TGTGCCAGCAGCTTAGAGGTAGCAGAAAATTCACCCCTCCACTTT. It specifies CASSLEVAENSPLHF. With the rest looked up from the reference TRBV7-8 and TRBJ1-6 genes rather than sequenced, the full variable domain is GAGVSQSPRYKVAKRGQDVALRCDPISGHVSLFWYQQALGQGPEFLTYFQNEAQLDKSGLPSDRFFAERPEGSVSTLKIQRTQQEDSAVYLCASSLEVAENSPLHFGNGTRLTVT.